The rows below give T cell receptor beta chains drawn from one sample of a study of blood T cell repertoires in COVID-19. Measured with immunoSEQ multiplex PCR; TCRdb has only the in-frame clones, and not every one. The repertoire has some 150,000 clones, roughly 82% of them found once; the top ten carry about 5%. The sample was peripheral blood. Receptor source: a human donor in a cohort sampled during active COVID-19. Each CDR3 is given with its conserved first and last residue. D genes are given only for firm matches. Only some rows state a clone size, as once, few, many or a class for expanded clones.

TRBV11-2,NA,NA,TRBJ1-3,CASSLHSSSGNTIYF,TGTGCCAGCAGCCTTCACAGCAGCTCTGGAAACACCATATATTTT
TRBV7-9,NA,NA,TRBJ1-3,CASSQASSGGNTIYF,TGTGCCAGCAGTCAGGCCAGCTCGGGGGGAAACACCATATATTTT
TRBV5-1,NA,few,TRBJ2-7,CASSFRGMGYEQYF,TGCGCCAGCAGCTTTCGAGGGATGGGCTACGAGCAGTACTTC
TRBV6-1,TRBD1,NA,TRBJ1-5,CASSESGGGNQPQHF,TGTGCCAGCAGTGAGTCAGGGGGCGGGAATCAGCCCCAGCATTTT
TRBV4-2,TRBD1,NA,TRBJ2-7,CASSQYRDSSYEQYF,TGTGCCAGCAGCCAATACCGGGACAGCTCCTACGAGCAGTACTTC
TRBV12-5,TRBD1,NA,TRBJ1-5,CASGLVPLPLTGRVGQPQHF,TGTGCTAGTGGTTTGGTACCCCTTCCCTTGACAGGGCGGGTTGGTCAGCCCCAGCATTTT
TRBV24-1,TRBD1,NA,TRBJ2-3,CATSDEGASTDTQYF,TGTGCCACCAGTGATGAGGGGGCGAGCACAGATACGCAGTATTTT
TRBV11-2,TRBD1,NA,TRBJ2-1,CASSFEQGNEQFF,TGTGCCAGCAGCTTTGAACAGGGGAATGAGCAGTTCTTC
TRBV6-1,NA,NA,TRBJ2-2,CASSEAQETGELFF,TGTGCCAGCAGTGAAGCGCAGGAAACCGGGGAGCTGTTTTTT
TRBV11-3,NA,NA,TRBJ2-3,CASSLGETGAGTDTQYF,TGTGCCAGCAGCTTAGGGGAGACGGGAGCAGGGACAGATACGCAGTATTTT